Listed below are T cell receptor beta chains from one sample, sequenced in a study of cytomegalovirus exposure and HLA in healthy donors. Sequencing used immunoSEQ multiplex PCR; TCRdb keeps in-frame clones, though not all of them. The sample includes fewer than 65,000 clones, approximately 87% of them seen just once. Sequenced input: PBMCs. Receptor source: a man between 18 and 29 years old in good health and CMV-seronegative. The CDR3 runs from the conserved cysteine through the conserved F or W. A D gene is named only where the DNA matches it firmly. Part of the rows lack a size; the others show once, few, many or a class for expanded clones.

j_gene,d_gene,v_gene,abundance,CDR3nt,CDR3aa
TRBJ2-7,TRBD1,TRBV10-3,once,TGTGCCATCAGTGGAAGGCAGGGGGTAGCCTACGAGCAGTACTTC,CAISGRQGVAYEQYF
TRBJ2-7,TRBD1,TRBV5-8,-,TGTGCCAGCAGCTTGGCCCGGCAGGGGGTAAGGATTATCTCCTACGAGCAGTACTTC,CASSLARQGVRIISYEQYF
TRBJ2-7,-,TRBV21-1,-,TGTGCCAGCAGCAAAGTGGACAGGGGGCAAGCCTTCGAGCAGTACTTC,CASSKVDRGQAFEQYF
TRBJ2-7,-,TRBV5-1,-,TGCGCCAGCAGCTTGGCTTCTGCCGGAGGGCTCGAGCAGTACTTC,CASSLASAGGLEQYF
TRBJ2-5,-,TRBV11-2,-,TGTGCCGAAGGGGGTAGAGGGGAGACCCAGTACTTC,CAEGGRGETQYF
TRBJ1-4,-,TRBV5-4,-,TGTGCCAGCAGCGGCCTCTCAGGGGTCGCTGAAAAACTGTTTTTT,CASSGLSGVAEKLFF
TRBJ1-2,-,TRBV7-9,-,TGTGCCAGCAGCTTAGACCCGGGAACTGCCTACACCTTC,CASSLDPGTAYTF
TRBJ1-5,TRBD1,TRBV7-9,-,TGTGCCAGCAGCTCAGGGACAGAGGATCAGCCCCAGCATTTT,CASSSGTEDQPQHF
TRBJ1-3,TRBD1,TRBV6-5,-,TGTGCCAGCAGTTTGGGACAGAGCTCTGGAAACACCATATATTTT,CASSLGQSSGNTIYF
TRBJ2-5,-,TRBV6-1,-,TGTGCCAGCAGTTTTTCGCAGGCCGAAAAAGAGACCCAGTACTTC,CASSFSQAEKETQYF
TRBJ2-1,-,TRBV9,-,TGTGCCAGCAGCACATCGGGAAGCTCCTACAATGAGCAGTTCTTC,CASSTSGSSYNEQFF
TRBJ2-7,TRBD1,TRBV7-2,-,TGTGCCAGCAGCTTCTCAGGGGGATCCTACGAGCAGTACTTC,CASSFSGGSYEQYF
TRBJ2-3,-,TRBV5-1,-,TGCGCCAGCAGCTCCGAGTTCGATACGCAGTATTTT,CASSSEFDTQYF
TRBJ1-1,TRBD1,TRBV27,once,TGTGCCAGCAGTTCGTACAGGGGAATGAACACTGAAGCTTTCTTT,CASSSYRGMNTEAFF
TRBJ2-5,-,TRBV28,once,TGTGCCAGCAACAGGGTAGAGACCCAGTACTTC,CASNRVETQYF
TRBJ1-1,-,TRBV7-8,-,TGTGCCAGCAGCCCTCCGTTGAGGGAGGTCACTGAAGCTTTCTTT,CASSPPLREVTEAFF